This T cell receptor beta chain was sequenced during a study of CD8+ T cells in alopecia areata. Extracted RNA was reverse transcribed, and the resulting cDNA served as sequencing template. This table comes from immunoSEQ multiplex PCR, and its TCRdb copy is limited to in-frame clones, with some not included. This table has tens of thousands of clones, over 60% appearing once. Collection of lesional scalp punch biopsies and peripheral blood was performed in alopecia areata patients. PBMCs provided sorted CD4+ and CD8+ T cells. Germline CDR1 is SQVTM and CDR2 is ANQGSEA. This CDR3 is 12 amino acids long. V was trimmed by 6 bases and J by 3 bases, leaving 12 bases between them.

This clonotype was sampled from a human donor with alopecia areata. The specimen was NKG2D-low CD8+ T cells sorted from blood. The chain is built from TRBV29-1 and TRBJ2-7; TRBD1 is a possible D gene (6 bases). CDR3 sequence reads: CSVGQTYYEQYF. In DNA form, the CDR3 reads TGCAGCGTAGGACAGACGTACTACGAGCAGTACTTC.